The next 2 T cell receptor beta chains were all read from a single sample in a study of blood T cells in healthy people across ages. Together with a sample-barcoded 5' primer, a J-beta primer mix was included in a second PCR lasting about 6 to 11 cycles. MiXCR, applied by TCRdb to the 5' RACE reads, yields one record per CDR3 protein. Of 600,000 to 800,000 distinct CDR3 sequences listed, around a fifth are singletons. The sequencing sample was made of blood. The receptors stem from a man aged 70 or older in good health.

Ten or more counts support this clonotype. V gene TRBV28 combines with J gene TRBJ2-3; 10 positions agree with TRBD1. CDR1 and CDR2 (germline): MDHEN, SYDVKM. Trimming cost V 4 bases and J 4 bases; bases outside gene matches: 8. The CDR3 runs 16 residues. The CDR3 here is CASSSLTGGLADTQYF. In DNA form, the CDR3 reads TGTGCCAGCAGTTCCCTGACAGGGGGCTTGGCAGATACGCAGTATTTT.

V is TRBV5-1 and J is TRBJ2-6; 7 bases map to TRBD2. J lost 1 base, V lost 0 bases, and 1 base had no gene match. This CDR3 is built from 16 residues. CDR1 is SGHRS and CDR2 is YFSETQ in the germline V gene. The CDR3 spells CASSLEAGSGANVLTF. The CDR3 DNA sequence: TGCGCCAGCAGCTTGGAAGCGGGATCTGGGGCCAACGTCCTGACTTTC.